One sample yielded the 11 T cell receptor beta chains listed below, sequenced in a study of cytomegalovirus exposure and HLA in healthy donors. The table came from immunoSEQ multiplex PCR; TCRdb's copy has only in-frame clones and leaves some out. The table shows about 170,000 clones, with about 86% occurring only once. Sequencing was performed on PBMCs. These receptors originate from a woman under 30 in good health and CMV-seronegative.

J is TRBJ1-4 and V is TRBV6-5, with D uncertain. The germline V gene encodes CDR1 MNHEY and CDR2 SVGAGI. The CDR3 runs to 13 residues. Between the trimmed V and J ends, which lost 2 bases and 6 bases, there was a span of 7 bases. The CDR3 DNA reads TGTGCCAGCAGTTACCGTAGCCATGAAAAACTGTTTTTT. Translating gives CASSYRSHEKLFF.

The gene calls are TRBV19 and TRBJ1-2; unclear D gene. The length of the CDR3 is 14 residues. Trimming took off 3 bases at V and 4 bases at J, with 12 bases between the two ends. The V gene's germline CDR1 is LNHDA and CDR2 SQIVND (reference sequence). CDR3 DNA: TGTGCCAGTAGTATCCCGGGAGGCCCCTATGGCTACACCTTC. It codes for CASSIPGGPYGYTF.

V is TRBV4-2 and J is TRBJ2-4; D may be TRBD1 (6 bases). CDR1 LGHNA and CDR2 YNFKEQ come from the germline V gene. This CDR3 spans 13 amino acids. Trimming took off 4 bases at V and 7 bases at J, with 11 bases between the two ends. The DNA of the CDR3 is TGTGCCAGCAGCCTGATAAGGGGGAACATTCAGTACTTC. It yields the protein CASSLIRGNIQYF.

This chain links TRBV27 with TRBJ2-3, with D possibly TRBD1 on 5 matching bases. V lost 6 bases and J 11 bases, leaving 27 bases between the germline ends. The V gene's germline CDR1 is MNHEY and CDR2 SMNVEV (reference sequence). This CDR3 has 16 amino acids. As DNA, the CDR3 is TGTGCCAGCAGCGTAAATCAGGGTCCTCCGGATATGAAGCAGTATTTT. It yields the protein CASSVNQGPPDMKQYF.

The table lists this clone with a count of one. The rearrangement joins TRBV2 to TRBJ1-4; D is unresolved. There are 13 residues in the CDR3. Per germline, CDR1 SNHLY and CDR2 FYNNEI. Trimming cost V 2 bases and J 3 bases, with 4 bases left between them. CDR3 DNA sequence: TGTGCCAGCAGTGAAATAGCTAATGAAAAACTGTTTTTT. It is translated as CASSEIANEKLFF.

The chain joins TRBV5-1 to TRBJ2-3; 14 bases match TRBD2. Unmatched junction bases numbered 7, after V lost 2 bases and J lost 2 bases. Germline V gene data show CDR1 as SGHRS and CDR2 as YFSETQ. The CDR3 is 18 amino acids. The CDR3 region has the DNA TGCGCCAGCAGCTTAGCGGGACTAGCGGGGGCGACCACAGATACGCAGTATTTT. This codes for CASSLAGLAGATTDTQYF.

This chain uses TRBV6-1 with TRBJ2-6; tentatively, D is TRBD1 (5 bases). Trimming took off 1 base at V and 1 base at J, with 5 bases between the two ends. The CDR3 is 15 amino acids. Germline CDR1 reads MNHNS; CDR2 reads SASEGT. CDR3 residues: CASSEEGSGANVLTF. DNA for the CDR3: TGTGCCAGCAGTGAAGAGGGGTCTGGGGCCAACGTCCTGACTTTC.

V usage is TRBV7-8 and J usage is TRBJ2-7, with D perhaps TRBD2 (5 bases). The CDR3 spans 14 residues. Germline CDR1 and CDR2: SGHVS and FQNEAQ. Between the trimmed V and J ends, which lost 3 bases and 2 bases, there was a span of 11 bases. The chain's CDR3 is CASSFPGLAYEQYF. The DNA of the CDR3 is TGTGCCAGCAGCTTCCCTGGACTCGCCTACGAGCAGTACTTC.

The V and J genes are TRBV30 and TRBJ1-3, with D unresolved. The CDR3 runs 14 residues. The V gene's germline CDR1 is GTSNPN and CDR2 SVGIG (reference sequence). The ends were cut back, 2 bases at V and 4 bases at J, with 12 bases in the middle. For the CDR3, the DNA is TGTGCCTGGAGTCCTTCTCCGGGGGGAAACACCATATATTTT. Protein: CAWSPSPGGNTIYF.

J is TRBJ1-3 and V is TRBV13; no reliable D call. Looked up from germline, CDR1 is PRHDT and CDR2 is FYEKMQ (reference sequence). The CDR3 has 14 residues. Trimming removed 6 bases from V and 4 bases from J, with 13 bases in between. CDR3 residues: CASRAPGRGNTIYF. Written as DNA, the CDR3 is TGTGCCAGCAGAGCCCCGGGGAGGGGAAACACCATATATTTT. Supplemented by reference TRBV13 and TRBJ1-3, the full variable domain reads AAGVIQSPRHLIKEKRETATLKCYPIPRHDTVYWYQQGPGQDPQFLISFYEKMQSDKGSIPDRFSAQQFSDYHSELNMSSLELGDSALYFCASRAPGRGNTIYFGEGSWLTVV.

The chain is built from TRBV7-9 and TRBJ1-2; D is possibly TRBD1 (6 bases). The CDR3 runs to 15 residues. The V gene lost 5 bases and the J gene lost 3 bases, with 16 bases spanning the gap. Germline lookup yields CDR1 SEHNR and CDR2 FQNEAQ (reference sequence). This CDR3 reads CASSPRDTGYYGYTF. Here the CDR3 DNA reads TGTGCCAGCAGCCCACGGGACACCGGATACTATGGCTACACCTTC.